The present T cell receptor (beta chain) was sequenced within a study of OX40 agonist ivuxolimab in advanced cancers. Study-level background: Participants, approximately 80% male, averaged about 56 years of age, ranging from 23 to 79. Study-wide points: Both blood CD4+ and CD8+ T cells showed clonal growth by week 6 at 0.1 to 3.0 mg/kg.

The repertoire was sequenced with immunoSEQ multiplex PCR; TCRdb's copy has only in-frame clones and lacks some. The repertoire has approximately 73,000 clones, 87% of them found once; the top ten carry approximately 1.3%. This clone was seen a single time. Antigen unknown. Anyone with autoimmune disease history or systemic immunosuppression was excluded. This clonotype was obtained from an adult with an advanced solid tumor such as melanoma, head and neck, liver or kidney cancer. The sample consisted of CD4+ or CD8+ T cells sorted from blood, taken in a trial of the OX40 agonist ivuxolimab.

The CDR3 nucleotides are TGTGCCAGTAATCCCGGGGGCACAGATACGCAGTATTTT. It yields the protein CASNPGGTDTQYF. The chain joins TRBV19 to TRBJ2-3, with a weak D call TRBD2 (5 bases). CDR3 length: 13 amino acids. Germline values: CDR1 LNHDA, CDR2 SQIVND (reference sequence). Trimming cost V 7 bases and J 1 base, with 9 bases left between them. The full variable domain, its missing parts supplied by reference TRBV19 and TRBJ2-3, is DGGITQSPKYLFRKEGQNVTLSCEQNLNHDAMYWYRQDPGQGLRLIYYSQIVNDFQKGDIAEGYSVSREKKESFPLTVTSAQKNPTAFYLCASNPGGTDTQYFGPGTRLTVL.